This T cell receptor beta chain was documented in a study of blood T cell repertoires in COVID-19. Original processing methods: Amplification with reference gene primers provided the estimates of nucleated cell counts. Some clones are missing from TCRdb's copy, which holds only in-frame ones; the method was immunoSEQ multiplex PCR. D and trimming come from the DNA, and the V and J calls and clone size come from that table. Here the sample spans roughly 410,000 clones, about nine tenths being singletons. The sequence came from a middle-aged woman with COVID-19, enrolled during active disease. Sequencing was carried out using peripheral blood.

Here the CDR3 DNA reads TGTGCCACCGGACAGGGGGCTGACGAGCAGTACTTC. Its translation is CATGQGADEQYF. V and J are TRBV10-3 and TRBJ2-7; 11 bases fit TRBD1. Germline V gives CDR1 ENHRY, CDR2 SYGVKD. V trimming: 10 bases; J trimming: 5 bases; junction bases outside the gene matches: 4. The CDR3 contains 12 residues.